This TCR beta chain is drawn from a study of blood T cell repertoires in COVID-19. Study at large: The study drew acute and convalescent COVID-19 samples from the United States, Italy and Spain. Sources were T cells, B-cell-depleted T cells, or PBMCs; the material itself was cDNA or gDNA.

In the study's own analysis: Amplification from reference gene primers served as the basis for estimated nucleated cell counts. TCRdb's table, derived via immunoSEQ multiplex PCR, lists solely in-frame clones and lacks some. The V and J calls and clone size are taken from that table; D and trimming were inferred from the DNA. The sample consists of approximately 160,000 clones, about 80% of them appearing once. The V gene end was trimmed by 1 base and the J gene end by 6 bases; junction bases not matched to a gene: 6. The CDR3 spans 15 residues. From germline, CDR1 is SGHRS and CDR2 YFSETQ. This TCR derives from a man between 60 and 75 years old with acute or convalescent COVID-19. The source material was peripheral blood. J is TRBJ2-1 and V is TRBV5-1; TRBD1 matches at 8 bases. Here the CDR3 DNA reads TGCGCCAGCAGCTTGTCCGGACAGGGTTTCAATGAGCAGTTCTTC. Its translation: CASSLSGQGFNEQFF.